This T cell receptor (beta chain) was documented in a study of cytomegalovirus exposure and HLA in healthy donors. Study conclusions and caveats: The HLA-A and HLA-B alleles of most subjects were reportedly predicted accurately from TCR beta sequences.

The germline gives CDR1 MDHEN, CDR2 SYDVKM. Between the trimmed V and J ends, which lost 2 bases and 2 bases, there was a span of 7 bases. This CDR3 spans 14 amino acids. About this clone itself: Antigen unknown.

The PCR had 60 Vbeta and 13 Jbeta primers. The assay was immunoSEQ multiplex PCR, and TCRdb's table has in-frame clones only and misses some. The sample consists of some 220,000 clones, about three quarters of them appearing once. The chain uses TRBV28 and TRBJ1-3; D gene ambiguous. This TCR came from a woman aged 55-69 years in good health and CMV-seropositive. The sample taken for sequencing was PBMCs. CDR3 DNA: TGTGCCAGCAGTTTAGGCCAGGCTGGAAACACCATATATTTT. Its translation: CASSLGQAGNTIYF.